This T cell receptor beta chain comes out of a study of blood T cell repertoires in COVID-19. This clone was counted only a few times. Trimming pared 4 bases from V and 4 bases from J, leaving 13 bases between. The CDR3 consists of 15 residues. Germline CDR1 reads WNHNN; CDR2 reads SYGVQD (reference sequence). Method: immunoSEQ multiplex PCR; TCRdb's copy keeps in-frame clones and lacks some. The data contain about 300,000 clones, approximately 88% of them singletons. The V and J genes are TRBV10-1 and TRBJ2-2, with unresolved D. This clonotype was sampled from a man between 18 and 29 years old who had recovered from COVID-19. Sequenced sample: peripheral blood. DNA of the CDR3: TGCGCCAGCAGTGCACGGAGATCCCCCACCGGGGAGCTGTTTTTT. Its protein product is CASSARRSPTGELFF.